This T cell receptor beta chain derives from a study of T cells in Graves' hyperthyroidism and ophthalmopathy. A word on this clonotype: What it binds is unknown.

Study results and caveats: Ophthalmopathy stood apart from stable hyperthyroidism in a 13 V-J model.

Patients with ophthalmopathy all had a Clinical Activity Score of at least 3, a NOSPECS grade of at least 4 and duration under 3 months. On the basis of clinical symptoms, serum thyroxine and TRAb, thyroid ultrasound and orbital computed tomography, diagnoses were made. RNA transcripts were the template for amplifying TCR beta CDR3 regions. Initially, a first-round RT-PCR of the TCR CDR3 employed the HTBI primer set. In TCRdb, the multiplex PCR reads were re-called with MiXCR into one record per CDR3 protein. The sample contains hundreds of thousands of distinct CDR3 sequences, more than 20% of which appear only once. This CDR3 is built from 15 residues. CDR1 and CDR2 from the germline V gene are MNHNS and SASEGT. Trimming removed 0 bases at V and 2 bases at J, with 8 bases between.

This clonotype originated in a man aged 25 to 40 with Graves' ophthalmopathy. The rearrangement uses TRBV6-1 and TRBJ1-5; D possibly corresponds to TRBD1 (5 bases). Sample: blood. The DNA for the CDR3 is TGTGCCAGCAGTGAAGCTCGCAGGGGCAATCAGCCCCAGCATTTT. This encodes CASSEARRGNQPQHF.